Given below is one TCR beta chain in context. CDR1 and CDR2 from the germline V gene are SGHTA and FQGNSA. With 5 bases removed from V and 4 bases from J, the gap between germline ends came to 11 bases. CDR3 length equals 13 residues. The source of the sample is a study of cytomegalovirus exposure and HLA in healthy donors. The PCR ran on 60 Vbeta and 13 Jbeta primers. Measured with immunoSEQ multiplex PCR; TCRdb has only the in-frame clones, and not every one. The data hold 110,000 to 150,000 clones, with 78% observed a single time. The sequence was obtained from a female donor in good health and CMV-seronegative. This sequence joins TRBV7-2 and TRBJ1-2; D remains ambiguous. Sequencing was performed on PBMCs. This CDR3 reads CASSPRLGYGYTF. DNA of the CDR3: TGTGCCAGCAGCCCGCGGTTGGGCTATGGCTACACCTTC. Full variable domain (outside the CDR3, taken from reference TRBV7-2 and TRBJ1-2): GAGVSQSPSNKVTEKGKDVELRCDPISGHTALYWYRQSLGQGLEFLIYFQGNSAPDKSGLPSDRFSAERTGGSVSTLTIQRTQQEDSAVYLCASSPRLGYGYTFGSGTRLTVV.